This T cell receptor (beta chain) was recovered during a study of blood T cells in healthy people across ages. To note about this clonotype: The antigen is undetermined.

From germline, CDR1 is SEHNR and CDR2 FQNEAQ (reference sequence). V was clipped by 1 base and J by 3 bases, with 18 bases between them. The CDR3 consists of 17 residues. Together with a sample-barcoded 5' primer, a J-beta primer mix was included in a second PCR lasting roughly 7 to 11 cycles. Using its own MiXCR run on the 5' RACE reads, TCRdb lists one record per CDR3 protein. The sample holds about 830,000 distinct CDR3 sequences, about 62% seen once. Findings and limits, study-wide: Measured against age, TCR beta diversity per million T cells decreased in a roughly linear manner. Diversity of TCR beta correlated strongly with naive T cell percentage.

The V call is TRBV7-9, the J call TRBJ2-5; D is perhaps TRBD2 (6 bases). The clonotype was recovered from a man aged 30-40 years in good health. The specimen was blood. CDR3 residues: CASSLEGAGNLKETQYF. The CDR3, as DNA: TGTGCCAGCAGCTTAGAGGGCGCGGGAAATTTAAAAGAGACCCAGTACTTC.